A selection of T cell receptor beta chains follows, all from one sample in a study of T cells in Graves' hyperthyroidism and ophthalmopathy. TCRdb re-analysed the multiplex PCR reads in MiXCR, keeping a single row per CDR3 protein. This sample has roughly 380,000 distinct CDR3 sequences; roughly 13% occur once, and the top ten carry around 21%. Sequences were obtained from blood. All receptors come from a man younger than 45 with Graves' hyperthyroidism that later progressed to Graves' ophthalmopathy. The CDR3 runs from the conserved cysteine through the conserved F or W. D genes are given only for firm matches. Not every row has a clone size; where given, it reads once, few, many or a size class.

clone size	D gene	J gene	V gene	CDR3 length	CDR3 protein	CDR3 DNA
few	NA	TRBJ1-6	TRBV20-1	14	CSASSQLYNSPLHF	TGCAGTGCTAGTAGTCAGCTCTATAATTCACCCCTCCACTTT
few	NA	TRBJ2-7	TRBV20-1	13	CSAPHSLTYEQYF	TGCAGTGCTCCTCACTCATTAACCTACGAGCAGTACTTC
many	NA	TRBJ2-5	TRBV18	13	CASSPTGKETQYF	TGTGCCAGCTCACCAACAGGGAAGGAGACCCAGTACTTC
NA	TRBD1	TRBJ1-5	TRBV6-1	16	CASSHSQGANSSPQHF	TGTGCCAGCAGTCACTCACAGGGGGCGAATTCATCGCCCCAGCATTTT
NA	NA	TRBJ2-1	TRBV4-1	14	CASSNRDTYNEQFF	TGCGCCAGCAGCAACCGGGACACTTACAATGAGCAGTTCTTC
NA	NA	TRBJ2-3	TRBV5-4	12	CASSNQGDTQYF	TGTGCCAGCAGCAACCAGGGAGATACGCAGTATTTT
many	TRBD1	TRBJ1-1	TRBV28	14	CASSPPDRRAEAFF	TGTGCCAGCAGCCCTCCGGACAGGCGGGCTGAAGCTTTCTTT
many	TRBD1	TRBJ2-3	TRBV5-1	15	CASSTTGISTDTQYF	TGCGCCAGCAGCACGACAGGGATCAGCACAGATACGCAGTATTTT
many	NA	TRBJ2-3	TRBV3-1	17	CASSQDSGRATTDTQYF	TGTGCCAGCAGCCAAGATTCTGGCAGGGCGACCACAGATACGCAGTATTTT
NA	TRBD2	TRBJ2-7	TRBV2	17	CASSHGGLARSCNEQYF	TGTGCCAGCAGCCATGGGGGACTAGCAAGGTCCTGCAATGAGCAGTACTTC
many	NA	TRBJ2-2	TRBV6-1	15	CASSSYTANTGELFF	TGTGCCAGCAGCTCGTACACAGCGAACACCGGGGAGCTGTTTTTT
once	NA	TRBJ2-1	TRBV24-1	12	CATSPPGDEQFF	TGTGCCACCAGTCCCCCGGGGGATGAGCAGTTCTTC
many	NA	TRBJ1-1	TRBV2	16	CASSEETGLMNTEAFF	TGTGCCAGCAGTGAAGAGACAGGCCTCATGAACACTGAAGCTTTCTTT
many	NA	TRBJ1-2	TRBV12-3/TRBV12-4	11	CASTFQLGYTF	TGTGCCAGCACCTTTCAGTTAGGCTACACCTTC
many	TRBD2	TRBJ2-7	TRBV11-2	15	CASSFGWREGYEQYF	TGTGCCAGCAGCTTCGGATGGAGGGAGGGATACGAGCAGTACTTC
many	NA	TRBJ2-2	TRBV28	14	CASSSSGRTGELFF	TGTGCCAGCAGTTCTTCAGGGCGGACCGGGGAGCTGTTTTTT
many	NA	TRBJ2-5	TRBV5-1	15	CASSLLGTSAETQYF	TGCGCCAGCAGCTTGTTAGGGACCTCAGCAGAGACCCAGTACTTC
NA	TRBD1	TRBJ2-7	TRBV20-1	13	CSPSDRVTYEQYF	TGCAGTCCGTCGGACAGGGTCACCTACGAGCAGTACTTC
few	NA	TRBJ2-5	TRBV24-1	11	CATSGGETQYF	TGTGCCACCAGTGGAGGAGAGACCCAGTACTTC
many	NA	TRBJ1-4	TRBV28	16	CASRSTVGEAGGKLFF	TGTGCCAGCAGGAGTACGGTAGGGGAAGCGGGTGGAAAACTGTTTTTT
once	TRBD1	TRBJ1-5	TRBV20-1	15	CSAWDSEAANQPQHF	TGCAGTGCTTGGGACAGTGAGGCTGCTAATCAGCCCCAGCATTTT
many	NA	TRBJ1-5	TRBV27	13	CASSIVVNQPQHF	TGTGCCAGCAGTATCGTGGTTAACCAGCCCCAGCATTTT
NA	NA	TRBJ1-2	TRBV18	16	CASSPAVDGPNYGYTF	TGTGCCAGCTCACCCGCAGTAGACGGCCCTAACTATGGCTACACCTTC
NA	NA	TRBJ2-7	TRBV7-9	15	CASSLRTEPFREQYF	TGTGCCAGCAGCTTACGGACAGAGCCGTTCCGGGAGCAGTACTTC
NA	TRBD2	TRBJ2-3	TRBV29-1	16	CSVVSPSGGGADTQYF	TGCAGCGTTGTATCGCCTAGCGGGGGGGGGGCAGATACGCAGTATTTT
many	TRBD1	TRBJ2-7	TRBV2	13	CASSGQGMYEQYF	TGTGCCAGCAGTGGACAGGGGATGTACGAGCAGTACTTC
many	NA	TRBJ1-6	TRBV4-1	13	CASSRQTASPLHF	TGCGCCAGCAGCCGTCAGACAGCATCACCCCTCCACTTT
NA	TRBD2	TRBJ2-2	TRBV5-1	16	CASSRTSGWNTGELFF	TGCGCCAGCAGCAGGACTAGCGGGTGGAACACCGGGGAGCTGTTTTTT
many	NA	TRBJ2-5	TRBV20-1	13	CSARAGGSETQYF	TGCAGTGCTAGAGCAGGGGGGAGTGAGACCCAGTACTTC
many	NA	TRBJ2-5	TRBV5-6	14	CASSIDRRQETQYF	TGTGCCAGCAGCATTGACAGGCGCCAAGAGACCCAGTACTTC
many	NA	TRBJ2-3	TRBV27	16	CASSPHGREDTDTQYF	TGTGCCAGCAGTCCCCATGGCAGGGAGGACACAGATACGCAGTATTTT
once	NA	TRBJ1-5	TRBV4-1	13	CASSVREEQPQHF	TGCGCCAGCAGCGTAAGGGAGGAACAGCCCCAGCATTTT
many	NA	TRBJ1-5	TRBV12-3/TRBV12-4	12	CASSLMGQPQHF	TGTGCCAGCAGTTTAATGGGTCAGCCCCAGCATTTT
many	TRBD1	TRBJ1-1	TRBV7-2	17	CASSLGVGQGANTEAFF	TGTGCCAGCAGCTTAGGGGTGGGACAGGGGGCGAACACTGAAGCTTTCTTT
many	NA	TRBJ1-1	TRBV20-1	14	CSASDRVTNTEAFF	TGCAGTGCTAGTGATCGCGTGACGAACACTGAAGCTTTCTTT
many	TRBD2	TRBJ2-5	TRBV20-1	14	CSARDSGGMETQYF	TGCAGTGCTAGGGATAGCGGGGGGATGGAGACCCAGTACTTC
many	NA	TRBJ2-7	TRBV2	13	CASSLDRYYEQYF	TGTGCCAGCAGCCTGGACAGATATTACGAGCAGTACTTC
once	NA	TRBJ2-7	TRBV5-4	13	CASSLISSYEQYF	TGTGCCAGCAGCCTTATTTCTTCCTACGAGCAGTACTTC
few	TRBD2	TRBJ2-1	TRBV5-1	16	CASSPNLAGSYNEQFF	TGCGCCAGCAGCCCAAATCTAGCGGGGTCCTACAATGAGCAGTTCTTC
NA	TRBD1	TRBJ1-2	TRBV4-1	15	CASSQGAGQGYGYTF	TGCGCCAGCAGCCAAGGTGCGGGACAGGGCTATGGCTACACCTTC
NA	NA	TRBJ2-1	TRBV20-1	12	CSATNSVREQFF	TGCAGTGCTACAAACAGCGTAAGGGAGCAGTTCTTC
many	NA	TRBJ2-7	TRBV11-2	13	CASSLSLRYEQYF	TGTGCCAGCAGCTTATCACTTCGCTACGAGCAGTACTTC
NA	NA	TRBJ1-4	TRBV18	13	CASSPSREEKLFF	TGTGCCAGCTCACCCAGCCGGGAGGAAAAACTGTTTTTT
NA	TRBD2	TRBJ2-2	TRBV13	15	CASSLRGGPIGELFF	TGTGCCAGCAGCTTGCGGGGGGGGCCGATCGGGGAGCTGTTTTTT
many	NA	TRBJ1-5	TRBV2	15	CASSGLGGLNQPQHF	TGTGCCAGCAGTGGATTGGGGGGCCTCAATCAGCCCCAGCATTTT